One and the same sample provided the 13 T cell receptor beta chains below, sequenced in a study of STAT5B mutations in CD4+ large granular lymphocyte leukemia. The data were produced by immunoSEQ multiplex PCR, yet TCRdb's version contains in-frame clones alone and is incomplete. The sample yields about 33,000 clones, around four fifths seen once. Sequencing was done on a sample of CD4+ T cells from blood buffy coats. These receptors all come from a human donor in good health.

J is TRBJ1-3 and V is TRBV19, with D possibly matching TRBD1 (6 bases). The germline CDR1 and CDR2 sequences are LNHDA and SQIVND (reference sequence). The CDR3 runs 15 residues. The V gene lost 1 base and the J gene lost 0 bases, with 7 bases spanning the gap. The CDR3 sequence: CASSIGTASGNTIYF. The CDR3 region has the DNA TGTGCCAGTAGTATAGGGACAGCCTCTGGAAACACCATATATTTT.

The chain employs TRBV28 and TRBJ1-4; D not certain. This CDR3 comprises 17 residues. V lost 4 bases and J 1 base, leaving 16 bases between the germline ends. Per germline, CDR1 MDHEN and CDR2 SYDVKM. CDR3 in DNA: TGTGCCAGCAGTTACCTCAGAATAAGGGAAACTAATGAAAAACTGTTTTTT. This codes for CASSYLRIRETNEKLFF.

CDR3 coding DNA: TGCGCCAGCAGCTTACAGGGGGATCCCTCCACAGATACGCAGTATTTT. Translated: CASSLQGDPSTDTQYF. V is TRBV5-1 and J is TRBJ2-3; 8 bases fit TRBD1. V trimming: 2 bases; J trimming: 2 bases; junction bases outside the gene matches: 7. The CDR3 is made up of 16 amino acids. Germline lookup yields CDR1 SGHRS and CDR2 YFSETQ.

This clone has only a few counts. The chain links TRBV28 to TRBJ2-5, with D perhaps matching TRBD1 (6 bases). V was cut by 3 bases and J by 5 bases, with 40 bases left in between. CDR3 length: 23 amino acids. Germline CDR1 MDHEN, CDR2 SYDVKM. As DNA, the CDR3 is TGTGCCAGCAGTTTTGCCTCCCTCTTCTCCTTTGCGAATGGGGGCGAGGGGTGGGAGACCCAGTACTTC. Its protein is CASSFASLFSFANGGEGWETQYF.

V is TRBV6-4 and J is TRBJ1-5, with D maybe TRBD1 (6 bases). Trimming removed 2 bases at V and 4 bases at J, with 18 bases between. Germline V lookup: CDR1 MRHNA, CDR2 SNTAGT. CDR3 length: 17 residues. The CDR3 nucleotides are TGTGCCAGCAGTGACCTAGAAGACAGGAACCTTAATCAGCCCCAGCATTTT. It is translated as CASSDLEDRNLNQPQHF.

The genes are TRBV9 and TRBJ1-3; no clear D gene. The CDR3 extends over 15 amino acids. The V gene's germline CDR1 is SGDLS and CDR2 YYNGEE. The V end was cut by 4 bases, the J end by 0 bases, with 11 bases between. CDR3 in amino acids: CASSPLVGSGNTIYF. For the CDR3, the DNA is TGTGCCAGCAGCCCTTTGGTTGGCTCTGGAAACACCATATATTTT.

CDR3 nucleotide sequence: TGCGCCAGCAGCTTGGGGCAGGGGGTGACGACCGGGGAGCTGTTTTTT. Translation: CASSLGQGVTTGELFF. The V gene is TRBV5-1, the J gene TRBJ2-2, with 7 nucleotides matching TRBD1. In germline, CDR1 is SGHRS, CDR2 YFSETQ. The CDR3 contains 16 residues. V gave up 0 bases and J gave up 5 bases; unmatched junction bases: 7.

This clone was seen a handful of times. The chain links TRBV28 to TRBJ1-3; tentative D call: TRBD1 (5 bases). From germline, CDR1 is MDHEN and CDR2 SYDVKM. The CDR3 spans 14 residues. V was trimmed by 3 bases and J by 0 bases, leaving 6 bases between them. The CDR3 DNA is TGTGCCAGCAGTTTCGGGGGCTCTGGAAACACCATATATTTT. Its translation is CASSFGGSGNTIYF.

The V and J genes are TRBV6-6 and TRBJ1-3; D might be TRBD1 (5 bases). CDR1 MNHNY and CDR2 SVGAGI come from the germline V gene (reference sequence). The CDR3 runs to 14 residues. Trimming took 5 bases from V and 4 from J, leaving 12 bases between them. The CDR3 nucleotides are TGTGCCAGCAGTGGCAGGGTCTCCGGAAACACCATATATTTT. This codes for CASSGRVSGNTIYF.

DNA of the CDR3: TGTGCCAGCAGGGCCGGGACAGGGGAAGAGACCCAGTACTTC. This encodes CASRAGTGEETQYF. This chain joins TRBV6-1 and TRBJ2-5, with 10 bases aligning to TRBD1. The CDR3 extends over 14 amino acids. Germline V lookup: CDR1 MNHNS, CDR2 SASEGT. Losses at the gene ends were 6 bases for V and 3 bases for J; bases not matched to a gene: 4.

This chain links TRBV7-9 with TRBJ1-2; weak D call: TRBD1 (6 bases). The CDR3 extends over 12 amino acids. Trimming cost V 5 bases and J 5 bases, with 9 bases left between them. Germline V CDR1 and CDR2: SEHNR, FQNEAQ (reference sequence). The CDR3 DNA is TGTGCCAGCAGCCGGACAGCTTATGGCTACACCTTC. Its protein product is CASSRTAYGYTF.

This clone showed up just once. The rearrangement joins TRBV7-6 to TRBJ1-3; D remains unclear. This CDR3 comprises 14 residues. Trimming pared 1 base from V and 1 base from J, leaving 5 bases between. The germline CDR1 and CDR2 sequences are SGHVS and FNYEAQ. CDR3 amino acids: CASSLGPSGNTIYF. CDR3 bases: TGTGCCAGCAGCTTAGGACCTTCTGGAAACACCATATATTTT.

This clone was recorded a few times. The chain couples TRBV4-1 to TRBJ1-5; unclear D gene. Germline lookup yields CDR1 MGHRA and CDR2 YSYEKL. V was cut by 5 bases and J by 7 bases, with 9 bases left in between. This CDR3 has 12 residues. The CDR3 DNA sequence: TGCGCCAGCAGCAACGGCGGGCAGCCCCAGCATTTT. Its protein product is CASSNGGQPQHF.